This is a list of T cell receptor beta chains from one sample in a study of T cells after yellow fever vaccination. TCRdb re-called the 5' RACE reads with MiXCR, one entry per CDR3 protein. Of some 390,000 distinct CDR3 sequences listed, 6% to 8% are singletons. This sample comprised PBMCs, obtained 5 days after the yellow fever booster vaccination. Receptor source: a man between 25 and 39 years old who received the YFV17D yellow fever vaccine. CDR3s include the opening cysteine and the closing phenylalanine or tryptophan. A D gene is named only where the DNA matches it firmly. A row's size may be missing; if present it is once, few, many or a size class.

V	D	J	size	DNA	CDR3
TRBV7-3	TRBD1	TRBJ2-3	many	TGTGCCAGCAGCTTGTCTGGGACAGAAACAGATACGCAGTATTTT	CASSLSGTETDTQYF
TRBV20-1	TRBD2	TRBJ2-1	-	TGCAGTGCTAGAGTGTCGGGTGGGGCGGGAGGCAATGAGCAGTTCTTC	CSARVSGGAGGNEQFF
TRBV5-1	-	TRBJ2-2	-	TGCGCCAGCACCCCAGGGGGAGGTAGCACCGGGGAGCTGTTTTTT	CASTPGGGSTGELFF
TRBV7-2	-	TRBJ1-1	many	TGTGCCAGCATCCCGTACCCGGTTGCCACTGAAGCTTTCTTT	CASIPYPVATEAFF
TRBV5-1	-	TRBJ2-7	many	TGCGCCAGCAGCTTGGAGGGCGTGTACGAGCAGTACTTC	CASSLEGVYEQYF
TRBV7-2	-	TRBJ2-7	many	TGTGCCAGCAGCTTGGTGGTGTACGAGCAGTACTTC	CASSLVVYEQYF
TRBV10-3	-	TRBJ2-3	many	TGTGCCATTTCAGCGATGGGGGCAGATACGCAGTATTTT	CAISAMGADTQYF
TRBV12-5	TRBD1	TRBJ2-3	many	TGTGCTAGTGGTATCGCAGGGGGCCTGGATACGCAGTATTTT	CASGIAGGLDTQYF
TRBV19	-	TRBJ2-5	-	TGTGCCAGTACCGGTCGGGCAGGAGGCCGGGACCAACAAGAGACCCAGTACTTC	CASTGRAGGRDQQETQYF
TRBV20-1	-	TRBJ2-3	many	TGCAGTGCTCTCCGAGAATACACAGATACGCAGTATTTT	CSALREYTDTQYF
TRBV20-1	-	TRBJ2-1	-	TGCAGTGCTAGAGATTACCGGGCCAAGATCTACAATGAGCAGTTCTTC	CSARDYRAKIYNEQFF
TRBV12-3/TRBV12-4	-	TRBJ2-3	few	TGTGCCAGCAGTACTGGGACACCCACAGATACGCAGTATTTT	CASSTGTPTDTQYF
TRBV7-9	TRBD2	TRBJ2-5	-	TGTGCCAGCAGCTCGATTCCGGGACTAGCGGGAGAGACCCAGTACTTC	CASSSIPGLAGETQYF
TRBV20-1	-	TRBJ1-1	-	TGCAGTGCCAAATACCGGGACCCCCCTGCGGCTTTCTTT	CSAKYRDPPAAFF
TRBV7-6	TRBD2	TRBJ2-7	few	TGTGCCAGCAGCTTAGAACTACTAGCGGGAGGTGTCTACGAGCAGTACTTC	CASSLELLAGGVYEQYF
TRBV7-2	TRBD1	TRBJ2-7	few	TGTGCCAGCAGCTTAGCCCAGGGACAGTACGAGCAGTACTTC	CASSLAQGQYEQYF
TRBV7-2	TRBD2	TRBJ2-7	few	TGTGCCAGCAGCTCGGAGGCGGGAGGCTACGAGCAGTACTTC	CASSSEAGGYEQYF
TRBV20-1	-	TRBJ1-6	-	TGCAGTGCTGGGGACGCCGCTTTTTCACCCCTCCACTTT	CSAGDAAFSPLHF
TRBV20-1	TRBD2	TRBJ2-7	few	TGCAGTGCTAGAGCCGCGGGACTAGCGGGGAGGAGCTCCTACGAGCAGTACTTC	CSARAAGLAGRSSYEQYF
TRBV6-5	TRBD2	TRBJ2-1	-	TGTGCCAGCAGTTACGAGCGGGAGTCCCATGAGCAGTTCTTC	CASSYERESHEQFF
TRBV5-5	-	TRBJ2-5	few	TGTGCCAGCAGCTTGGCGCCACTTCAAGAGACCCAGTACTTC	CASSLAPLQETQYF
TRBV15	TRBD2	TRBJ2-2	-	TGTGCCACCAGTCTAGCGGGAGGGCCCACCGGGGAGCTGTTTTTT	CATSLAGGPTGELFF
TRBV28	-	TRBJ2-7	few	TGTGCCAGCAGTTTTGCGGGGTACGCGGAGGGGAGCTCCTACGAGCAGTACTTC	CASSFAGYAEGSSYEQYF
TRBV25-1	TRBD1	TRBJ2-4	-	TGTGCCAGCAGTGCGCCAGGGGGTAACATTCAGTACTTC	CASSAPGGNIQYF
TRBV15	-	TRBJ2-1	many	TGTGCCACCAGCAGAGATTTTTCCAGCGATGAGCAGTTCTTC	CATSRDFSSDEQFF
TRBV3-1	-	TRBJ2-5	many	TGTGCCAGCAGCCAATCTACCGGCAAAGAGACCCAGTACTTC	CASSQSTGKETQYF
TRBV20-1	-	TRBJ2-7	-	TGCAGTGCCAGGTGGAGGGAGGCCCACTACGAGCAGTACTTC	CSARWREAHYEQYF
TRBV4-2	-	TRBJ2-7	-	TGTGCCAGCAGCCAAGATCAGGAGGCGACGGGAGAGCAGTACTTC	CASSQDQEATGEQYF
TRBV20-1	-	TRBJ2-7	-	TGCAGTGGGCAGGCCGGGGCCCAAGCCTACGAGCAGTACTTC	CSGQAGAQAYEQYF
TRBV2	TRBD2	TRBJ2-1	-	TGTGCCAGCAGTGTAATCGGGGGAGGGCCGAACAATGAGCAGTTCTTC	CASSVIGGGPNNEQFF
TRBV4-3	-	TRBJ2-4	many	TGCGCCAGCAGCCCGGGCGTCCCAAGTAAAAACATTCAGTACTTC	CASSPGVPSKNIQYF
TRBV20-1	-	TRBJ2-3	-	TGCAGTGCTAAGACTGGAAGCACAGATACGCAGTATTTT	CSAKTGSTDTQYF
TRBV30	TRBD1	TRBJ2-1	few	TGTGCCTATCGGACAGGGCGGGGTCCGAGTGAGCAGTTCTTC	CAYRTGRGPSEQFF
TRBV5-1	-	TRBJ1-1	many	TGCGCCAGCAGCTTCGACGGTGGCGGGAACACTGAAGCTTTCTTT	CASSFDGGGNTEAFF
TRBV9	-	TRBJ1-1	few	TGTGCCAGCAGCGTAGGGGGGAGGACTGAAGCTTTCTTT	CASSVGGRTEAFF
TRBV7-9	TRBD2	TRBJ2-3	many	TGTGCCAGCAGCTCCAGCGGGAGGGCCAGGGCAGATACGCAGTATTTT	CASSSSGRARADTQYF
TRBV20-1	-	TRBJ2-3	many	TGCAGTGCTAGAGCCGGGAATACGCAGTATTTT	CSARAGNTQYF
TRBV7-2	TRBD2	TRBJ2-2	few	TGTGCCAGCAGCTTAGCGCTGACTAGCGGGAGGCGAACCGGGGAGCTGTTTTTT	CASSLALTSGRRTGELFF
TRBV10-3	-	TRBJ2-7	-	TGTGCCACCAGTGATCGGGACACCTACGAGCAGTACTTC	CATSDRDTYEQYF
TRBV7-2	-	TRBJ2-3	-	TGTGCCAGGAGCTTAGAGGTCGGTGACAGGACAGATACGCAGTATTTT	CARSLEVGDRTDTQYF